This TCR beta chain was obtained from a study of blood T cell repertoires in COVID-19. In assigning cohorts, the study relied on participant-reported clinical history. The repertoire was sequenced with immunoSEQ multiplex PCR; TCRdb's copy has only in-frame clones and lacks some. The data contain about 170,000 clones, roughly 85% of them seen just once; the ten biggest clones take up around 19%. Trimming left V 2 bases short and J 0 bases short, with 17 bases between. The CDR3 has 18 amino acids. Germline CDR1 reads KGHSH; CDR2 reads LQKENI. The sequencing sample was made of PBMCs or T cells enriched from blood (not recorded which). This chain joins TRBV18 and TRBJ1-3, with D maybe TRBD1 (6 bases). The receptor's source is a woman aged 70-85 years in a cohort exposed to, infected with or recovered from COVID-19 (not recorded which). CDR3 sequence: CASSPYQQGGSSGNTIYF. The CDR3 coding sequence is TGTGCCAGCTCACCATACCAACAGGGCGGGAGCTCTGGAAACACCATATATTTT.